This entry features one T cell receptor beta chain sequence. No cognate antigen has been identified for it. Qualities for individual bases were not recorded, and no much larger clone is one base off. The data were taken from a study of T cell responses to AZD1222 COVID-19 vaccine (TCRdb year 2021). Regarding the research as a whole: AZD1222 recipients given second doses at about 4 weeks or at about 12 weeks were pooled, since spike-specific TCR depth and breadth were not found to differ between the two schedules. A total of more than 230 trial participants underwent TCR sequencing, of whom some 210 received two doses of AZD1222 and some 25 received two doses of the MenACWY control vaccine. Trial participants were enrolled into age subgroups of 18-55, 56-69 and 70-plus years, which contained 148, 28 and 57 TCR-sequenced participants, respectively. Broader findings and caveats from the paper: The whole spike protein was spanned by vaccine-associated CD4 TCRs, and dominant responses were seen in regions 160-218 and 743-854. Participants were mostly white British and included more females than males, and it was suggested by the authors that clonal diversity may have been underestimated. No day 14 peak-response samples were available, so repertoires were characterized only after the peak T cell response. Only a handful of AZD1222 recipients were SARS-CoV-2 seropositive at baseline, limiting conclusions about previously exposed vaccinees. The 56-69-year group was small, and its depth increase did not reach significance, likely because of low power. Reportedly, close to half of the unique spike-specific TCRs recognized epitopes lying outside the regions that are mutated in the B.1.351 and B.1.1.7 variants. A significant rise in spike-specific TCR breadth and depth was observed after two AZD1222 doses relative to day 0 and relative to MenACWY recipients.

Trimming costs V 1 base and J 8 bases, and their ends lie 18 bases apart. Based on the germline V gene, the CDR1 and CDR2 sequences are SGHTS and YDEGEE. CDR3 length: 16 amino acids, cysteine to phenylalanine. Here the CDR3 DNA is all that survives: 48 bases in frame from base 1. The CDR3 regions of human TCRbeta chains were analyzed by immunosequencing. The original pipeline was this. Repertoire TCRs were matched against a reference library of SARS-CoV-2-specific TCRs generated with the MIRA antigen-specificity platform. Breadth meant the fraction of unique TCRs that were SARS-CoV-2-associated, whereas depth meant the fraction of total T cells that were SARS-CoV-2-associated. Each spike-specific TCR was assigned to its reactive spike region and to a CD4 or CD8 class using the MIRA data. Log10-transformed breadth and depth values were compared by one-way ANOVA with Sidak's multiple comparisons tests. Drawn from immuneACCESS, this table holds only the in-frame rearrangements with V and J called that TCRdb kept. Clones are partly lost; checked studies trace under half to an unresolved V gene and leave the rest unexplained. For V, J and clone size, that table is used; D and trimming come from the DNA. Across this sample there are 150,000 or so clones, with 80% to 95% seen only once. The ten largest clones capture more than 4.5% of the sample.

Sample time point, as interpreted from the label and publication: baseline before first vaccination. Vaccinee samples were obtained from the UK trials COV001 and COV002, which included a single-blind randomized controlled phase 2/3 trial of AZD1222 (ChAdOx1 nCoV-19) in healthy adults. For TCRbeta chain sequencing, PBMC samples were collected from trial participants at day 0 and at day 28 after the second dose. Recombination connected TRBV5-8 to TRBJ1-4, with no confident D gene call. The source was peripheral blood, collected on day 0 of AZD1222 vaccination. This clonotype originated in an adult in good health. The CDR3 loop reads CASSLIFWTIGEKLFF. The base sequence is TGTGCCAGCAGCTTGATTTTTTGGACCATCGGAGAAAAACTGTTTTTT.